Below, 8 T cell receptor beta chains from the same sample are listed, as sequenced in a study of T-cell reconstitution after alpha-beta-depleted transplantation in children. Preparation of the TCRbeta library was carried out with unique molecular identifiers. From the PCR reads, TCRdb called clonotypes with MiXCR, one entry per CDR3 protein. The data contain approximately 1,000,000 distinct CDR3 sequences, roughly 31% of them seen just once; the ten biggest clones take up roughly 31%. Sequences were derived from PBMCs, mostly from graft donor cells, sampled 360 days after TCRalphabeta/CD19-depleted stem cell transplant. These receptors all come from a boy less than two years old who had a stem cell transplant for SCID, so the T cells may come from the graft donor.

The table lists this clonotype with a few counts. This chain uses TRBV3-1 with TRBJ2-3, with 8 bases identical to TRBD2. V lost 3 bases to trimming and J lost 2 bases; unmatched junction nucleotides: 7. The length of the CDR3 is 16 residues. Germline V gene lookup returns CDR1 LGHDT and CDR2 YNNKEL (reference sequence). The CDR3 bases are TGTGCCAGCAGCCATCCTTGGCGGGGGGCCACAGATACGCAGTATTTT. It yields the protein CASSHPWRGATDTQYF.

The chain joins TRBV25-1 to TRBJ2-1, with TRBD2 identical over 8 bases. The V gene end was trimmed by 6 bases and the J gene end by 4 bases; junction bases not matched to a gene: 5. CDR3 length: 14 residues. CDR1 is MGHDK and CDR2 is SYGVNS in the germline V gene. CDR3: CASRGRGDYNEQFF. CDR3 nucleotide sequence: TGTGCCAGCAGGGGGCGGGGGGATTACAATGAGCAGTTCTTC. The entire variable domain, with the rest obtained from reference TRBV25-1 and TRBJ2-1, is as follows: EADIYQTPRYLVIGTGKKITLECSQTMGHDKMYWYQQDPGMELHLIHYSYGVNSTEKGDLSSESTVSRIRTEHFPLTLESARPSHTSQYLCASRGRGDYNEQFFGPGTRLTVL.

This clonotype was detected only a few times. The V gene is TRBV27, the J gene TRBJ2-2; D not certain. V lost 3 bases to trimming and J lost 3 bases, with 20 bases between them. This CDR3 region has 18 residues. The V gene's germline CDR1 is MNHEY and CDR2 SMNVEV (reference sequence). CDR3 sequence reads: CASSLRIDHASYTGELFF. CDR3 coding DNA: TGTGCCAGCAGTTTGCGTATCGACCACGCCTCATACACCGGGGAGCTGTTTTTT.

The chain employs TRBV10-3 and TRBJ2-1; D unresolved. The CDR3 extends over 11 amino acids. Germline CDR1 and CDR2: ENHRY and SYGVKD. V gave up 11 bases and J gave up 9 bases, with 14 bases separating them. The chain's CDR3 is CAVGPGVEQFF. The DNA for the CDR3 is TGTGCCGTCGGACCCGGCGTTGAGCAGTTCTTC.

This clonotype appeared a few times. The chain uses TRBV24-1 and TRBJ2-1; the D gene is possibly TRBD2 (6 bases). This CDR3 comprises 15 residues. V lost 4 bases and J lost 2, with 11 bases in between. The germline gives CDR1 KGHDR, CDR2 SFDVKD. CDR3 in DNA: TGTGCCACCAGTGACTCCGGGGGAGCCTACAATGAGCAGTTCTTC. Translation: CATSDSGGAYNEQFF.

The chain has TRBV20-1 and TRBJ2-3, with TRBD2 matching 8 bases. V shed 0 bases, J shed 1 base, and the junction held 12 bases outside the gene matches. This CDR3 has 18 residues. Germline loops: CDR1 DFQATT, CDR2 SNEGSKA (reference sequence). The chain's CDR3 is CSARERERGPSRTDTQYF. The CDR3 DNA reads as TGCAGTGCTAGAGAGCGGGAGCGGGGGCCCTCTCGCACAGATACGCAGTATTTT.

The J gene is TRBJ1-2, the V gene TRBV6-5, with D unclear. The germline V and J ends were trimmed by 2 bases and 1 base, with 11 bases remaining between them. Germline V gene lookup returns CDR1 MNHEY and CDR2 SVGAGI. The CDR3 contains 15 residues. The CDR3 protein is CASSYGARFNYGYTF. The CDR3 DNA sequence: TGTGCCAGCAGTTACGGAGCGAGGTTTAACTATGGCTACACCTTC.

This clonotype was detected only a few times. The chain couples TRBV3-1 to TRBJ2-4; TRBD2 aligns across 8 bases. The germline CDR1 and CDR2 sequences are LGHDT and YNNKEL (reference sequence). With 2 bases clipped from V and 2 bases from J, the junction kept 11 bases outside the gene matches. This CDR3 is built from 18 residues. The CDR3 sequence: CASSQRGGGRGSKNIQYF. CDR3 nucleotides: TGTGCCAGCAGCCAAAGAGGCGGGGGGCGCGGATCCAAAAACATTCAGTACTTC.